Shown below are 21 T cell receptor beta chains from a single sample sequenced in a study of response to subunit inactivated influenza vaccine. Each CDR3 protein is one row after TCRdb ran MiXCR on the RT-PCR reads. Seen here are under 500,000 distinct CDR3 sequences, about a tenth observed once, and the top ten hold over 9.5%. The sample was PBMCs from blood, taken 40 to 50 days after vaccination. The origin of the receptors is a man in his forties or fifties who received an inactivated influenza vaccine.

This clonotype was recorded at least ten times. CDR3 sequence reads: CSVWGGGYGYTF. The DNA for the CDR3 is TGCAGCGTTTGGGGGGGAGGGTATGGCTACACCTTC. The chain recombines TRBV29-1 with TRBJ1-2; possible D gene TRBD1, 5 bases. The germline V and J ends were trimmed by 5 bases and 5 bases, with 12 bases remaining between them. The CDR3 spans 12 residues. The V gene's germline CDR1 is SQVTM and CDR2 ANQGSEA.

In its sample, this clonotype was seen many times. The chain uses TRBV20-1 and TRBJ2-7; 8 bases map to TRBD2. Germline V lookup: CDR1 DFQATT, CDR2 SNEGSKA (reference sequence). V lost 5 bases and J lost 2; bases outside the gene matches: 5. The CDR3 is 13 amino acids. CDR3 in amino acids: CSAVAGPTYEQYF. CDR3 sequence (DNA): TGCAGTGCTGTAGCGGGACCGACCTACGAGCAGTACTTC.

The chain employs TRBV12-3 or TRBV12-4 and TRBJ2-2, with a weak D call TRBD2 (5 bases). The CDR3 loop spans 17 amino acids. V was pared by 6 bases and J by 7 bases, with 24 bases between. The CDR3 DNA reads TGTGCCAGCAGCCCCCGTAGGAGGATCCTGAGAGACGGGGAGCTGTTTTTT. Translation gives CASSPRRRILRDGELFF.

This clonotype came up many times. V usage is TRBV12-3 or TRBV12-4 and J usage is TRBJ2-1; a weak D match, TRBD2 (7 bases). Trimming pared 2 bases from V and 3 bases from J, leaving 17 bases between. This CDR3 has 17 residues. CDR3 residues: CASSLPRGGGNYNEQFF. The DNA of the CDR3 is TGTGCCAGCAGTTTACCGCGGGGCGGGGGCAACTACAATGAGCAGTTCTTC.

The rearrangement uses TRBV4-1 and TRBJ2-3; perhaps TRBD2 as D (8 bases). The germline V gene encodes CDR1 MGHRA and CDR2 YSYEKL. The CDR3 sequence is 19 residues long. V was shortened by 1 base and J by 3 bases, with 23 bases between the two germline ends. DNA for the CDR3: TGCGCCAGCAGCCAAGTGGCAGGGGGGCTAGTAGCGGGGACAGATACGCAGTATTTT. It specifies CASSQVAGGLVAGTDTQYF.

This sequence joins TRBV4-1 and TRBJ2-1; TRBD1 matches at 7 bases. The V segment lost 1 base and the J segment 2 bases; nucleotides outside the gene matches: 5. Germline V gene data show CDR1 as MGHRA and CDR2 as YSYEKL. The CDR3 has 16 residues. The CDR3 reads CASSQGQGVTYNEQFF. The CDR3 region has the DNA TGCGCCAGCAGCCAAGGCCAGGGGGTCACCTACAATGAGCAGTTCTTC.

The chain is built from TRBV28 and TRBJ2-1; 12 positions agree with TRBD2. The V segment lost 3 bases and the J segment 4 bases; nucleotides outside the gene matches: 4. Looked up from germline, CDR1 is MDHEN and CDR2 is SYDVKM. The CDR3 contains 16 residues. The CDR3 nucleotides read TGTGCCAGCAGTTTTTTCGGACTAGCGGGATACAATGAGCAGTTCTTC. Protein sequence: CASSFFGLAGYNEQFF.

The rearrangement joins TRBV6-5 to TRBJ1-2; tentatively, D is TRBD1 (6 bases). The CDR3 extends over 14 amino acids. Trimming shortened V by 4 bases and J by 8 bases, and 17 bases separated the two germline ends. Germline CDR1 and CDR2: MNHEY and SVGAGI. DNA of the CDR3: TGTGCCAGCAGTTGGGGGGCAGAACTAGGAGGCTACACCTTC. It yields the protein CASSWGAELGGYTF.

This chain joins TRBV25-1 and TRBJ2-1, with 10 bases aligning to TRBD2. The CDR3 spans 14 residues. Germline CDR1 is MGHDK and CDR2 is SYGVNS. The V segment lost 3 bases and the J segment 4 bases; nucleotides outside the gene matches: 0. Here the CDR3 reads CASSDSGGYNEQFF. Written as DNA, the CDR3 is TGTGCCAGCAGTGATAGCGGGGGGTACAATGAGCAGTTCTTC.

The chain combines TRBV10-3 with TRBJ2-1; either TRBD1 or TRBD2 may supply D (5 bases each). Germline V gives CDR1 ENHRY, CDR2 SYGVKD. V dropped 11 bases and J dropped 5 bases, with 19 bases sitting between them. The CDR3 loop spans 14 amino acids. DNA for the CDR3: TGTGCCCATGGCCGGCTAGAGGGGAACAATGAGCAGTTCTTC. Protein: CAHGRLEGNNEQFF.

This chain uses TRBV20-1 with TRBJ2-1, with 12 bases identical to TRBD1. The CDR3 runs 15 residues. The J segment lost 6 bases and the V segment lost 2 bases, leaving 5 bases of the junction unmatched. CDR1 DFQATT and CDR2 SNEGSKA come from the germline V gene (reference sequence). The CDR3 spells CSARWGQGALNEQFF. The CDR3 coding sequence is TGCAGTGCTAGATGGGGACAGGGGGCGCTCAATGAGCAGTTCTTC.

The rearrangement joins TRBV11-2 to TRBJ2-2; weak D call: TRBD1 (6 bases). Germline CDR1 reads SGHAT; CDR2 reads FQNNGV. This CDR3 has 16 amino acids. V lost 4 bases and J 6 bases, leaving 18 bases between the germline ends. The DNA for the CDR3 is TGTGCCAGCAGCTCCTTAGGCAGGGGCCTCCCCGGGGAGCTGTTTTTT. Residues: CASSSLGRGLPGELFF.

The chain carries TRBV25-1 and TRBJ2-7; 8 nucleotides match TRBD2. Germline CDR1 reads MGHDK; CDR2 reads SYGVNS. V gave up 6 bases and J gave up 4 bases; unmatched junction bases: 8. The length of the CDR3 is 14 residues. The CDR3 sequence: CASRPASGSYEQYF. Written as DNA, the CDR3 is TGTGCCAGCAGACCCGCCAGCGGGAGTTACGAGCAGTACTTC.

Ten or more counts support this clonotype. This chain connects TRBV4-2 to TRBJ2-1, with D uncertain. Germline loops: CDR1 LGHNA, CDR2 YNFKEQ. CDR3 length: 13 amino acids. The V end lost 1 base, the J end lost 5 bases, and 6 bases lay between the germline ends. The CDR3 nucleotides read TGTGCCAGCAGCCAAGGCTGGGACAATGAGCAGTTCTTC. Its translation is CASSQGWDNEQFF.

This clonotype was recorded a few times. This chain connects TRBV9 to TRBJ2-1, with 9 bases that match TRBD2. Unmatched junction bases numbered 2, after V lost 0 bases and J lost 4 bases. The V gene's germline CDR1 is SGDLS and CDR2 YYNGEE. The CDR3 spans 15 residues. CDR3 amino acids: CASSVDSGGYNEQFF. Written as DNA, the CDR3 is TGTGCCAGCAGCGTAGACAGCGGGGGGTACAATGAGCAGTTCTTC.

This clonotype was picked up a small number of times. This chain uses TRBV4-3 with TRBJ2-3; no definite D call. V was clipped by 0 bases and J by 3 bases, with 13 bases between them. This CDR3 is built from 16 residues. CDR1 and CDR2 from the germline V gene are LGHNA and YSLEER. The CDR3 nucleotides are TGCGCCAGCAGCCAAGATCCCGGCCGCAAAACAGATACGCAGTATTTT. Encoded protein: CASSQDPGRKTDTQYF.

The table lists this clonotype with many counts. The rearrangement joins TRBV7-2 to TRBJ2-7; D unresolved. The germline V and J ends were trimmed by 5 bases and 0 bases, with 5 bases remaining between them. This CDR3 comprises 12 residues. Germline loops: CDR1 SGHTA, CDR2 FQGNSA. The CDR3, as DNA: TGTGCCAGCAGCCCAAACTCCTACGAGCAGTACTTC. It yields the protein CASSPNSYEQYF.

On this clonotype: Possible read error: a much larger clone is one base away. The chain combines TRBV6-5 with TRBJ1-3, with D unclear. V gave up 4 bases and J gave up 4 bases, with 17 bases separating them. The germline CDR1 and CDR2 sequences are MNHEY and SVGAGI. The CDR3 is made up of 16 amino acids. The CDR3 nucleotides are TGTGCCAGCAGTTGCCGAACCGGGGAGTTCGGAAACACCATATATTTT. Residues: CASSCRTGEFGNTIYF.

The genes are TRBV7-2 and TRBJ2-1; unclear D gene. The germline V gene encodes CDR1 SGHTA and CDR2 FQGNSA. The CDR3 totals 12 residues. V lost 5 bases and J 9 bases, leaving 11 bases between the germline ends. DNA of the CDR3: TGTGCCAGCAGCACCCTAAGGGTTGAGCAGTTCTTC. Translating it yields CASSTLRVEQFF. The entire variable domain, with the rest obtained from reference TRBV7-2 and TRBJ2-1, is as follows: GAGVSQSPSNKVTEKGKDVELRCDPISGHTALYWYRQSLGQGLEFLIYFQGNSAPDKSGLPSDRFSAERTGGSVSTLTIQRTQQEDSAVYLCASSTLRVEQFFGPGTRLTVL.

This clonotype was counted a few times. The genes are TRBV29-1 and TRBJ2-7, with unresolved D. The germline CDR1 and CDR2 sequences are SQVTM and ANQGSEA. The CDR3 extends over 12 amino acids. V dropped 6 bases and J dropped 3 bases, with 12 bases sitting between them. DNA of the CDR3: TGCAGCGTCCTGGTACCGCGCTACGAGCAGTACTTC. It is translated as CSVLVPRYEQYF.

A few counts support this clonotype. The gene calls are TRBV20-1 and TRBJ1-6; 9 bases fit TRBD1. CDR1 is DFQATT and CDR2 is SNEGSKA in the germline V gene (reference sequence). The CDR3 covers 15 residues. V trimming: 2 bases; J trimming: 6 bases; junction bases outside the gene matches: 5. Here the CDR3 DNA reads TGCAGTGCTAGACGGGGACAGGGCTTTAATTCACCCCTCCACTTT. Encoded protein: CSARRGQGFNSPLHF.